Listed here is a single TCR beta chain. Antigen unknown. One junction end does not reproduce the germline sequence, and a read error may be involved. Individual cDNA molecules were tagged with unique molecular identifiers. TCRdb reprocessed the 5' RACE reads via MiXCR and lists one record per CDR3 protein. The data contain 45,000 to 60,000 distinct CDR3 sequences, 6.5% to 8.5% of them singletons. This entry is derived from a study of early T cells in non-severe SARS-CoV-2 infection. Study context: Chains were unpaired, as sequencing was done on bulk RNA from unsorted whole blood. Study-wide findings and caveats: The study's VDJdb matching favored anti-spike CD8 responses and missed private and CD4 specificities.

Germline V lookup: CDR1 SGHRS, CDR2 YFSETQ. The CDR3 covers 13 residues. The clonotype comes from an adult who was a healthcare worker with PCR-confirmed SARS-CoV-2 infection or an uninfected control (not recorded which). The sample consisted of whole blood. This sequence joins TRBV5-1 and TRBJ2-5, with a weak D call TRBD1 (5 bases). CDR3 DNA: TGCGCCAGCAGCAACCAGGGCTCGGAGACCCAGCACTTC. It is translated as CASSNQGSETQHF.